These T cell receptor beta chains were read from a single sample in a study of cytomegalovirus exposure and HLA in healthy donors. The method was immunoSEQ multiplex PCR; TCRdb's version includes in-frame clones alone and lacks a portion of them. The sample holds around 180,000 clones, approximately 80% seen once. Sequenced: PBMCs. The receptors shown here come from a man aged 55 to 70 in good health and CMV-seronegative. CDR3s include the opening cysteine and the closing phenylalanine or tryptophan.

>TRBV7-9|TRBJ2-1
CASSPKSVAEYNEQFF
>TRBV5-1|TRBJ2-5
CASSWAGIQETQYF
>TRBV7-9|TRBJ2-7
CASSFSLAGGIHEQYF
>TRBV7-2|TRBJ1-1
CASSLDRVNTEAFF
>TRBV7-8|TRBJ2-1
CASSTRLAGGPDEQFF
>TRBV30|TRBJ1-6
CAWTLVGGSPLHF
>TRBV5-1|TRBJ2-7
CASSLGQRSYEQYF
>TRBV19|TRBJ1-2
CASRITGRSGGYGYPF
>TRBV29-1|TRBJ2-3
CSPRLDTDTQYF
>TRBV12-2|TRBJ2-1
CASRLVRGDRGRDNEQFF
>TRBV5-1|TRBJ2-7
CASSDTSGRLYEQYF
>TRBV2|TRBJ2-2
CARASSGGSNTGELFF
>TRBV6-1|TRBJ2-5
CASDRQGAETQYF
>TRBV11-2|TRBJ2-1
CASSLSGGLRYNEQFF